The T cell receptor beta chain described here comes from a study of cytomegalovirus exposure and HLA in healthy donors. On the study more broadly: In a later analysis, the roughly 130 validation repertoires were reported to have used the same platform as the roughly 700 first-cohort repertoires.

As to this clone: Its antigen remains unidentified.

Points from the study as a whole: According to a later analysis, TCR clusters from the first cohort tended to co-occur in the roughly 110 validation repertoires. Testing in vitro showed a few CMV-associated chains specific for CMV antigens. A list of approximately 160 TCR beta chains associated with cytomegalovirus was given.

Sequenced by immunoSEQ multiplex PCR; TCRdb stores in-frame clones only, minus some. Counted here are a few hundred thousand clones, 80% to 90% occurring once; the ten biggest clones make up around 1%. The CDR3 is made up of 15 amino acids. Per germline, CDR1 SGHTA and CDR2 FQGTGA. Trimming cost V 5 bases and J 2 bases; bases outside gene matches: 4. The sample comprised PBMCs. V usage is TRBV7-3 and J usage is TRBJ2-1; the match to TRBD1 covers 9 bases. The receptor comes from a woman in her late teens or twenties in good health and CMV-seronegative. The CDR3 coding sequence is TGTGCCAGCAGCCTCCGACAGGGGGCCTACAATGAGCAGTTCTTC. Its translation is CASSLRQGAYNEQFF.